The 15 T cell receptor beta chains below all came from one sample that was sequenced in a study of OX40 agonist ivuxolimab in advanced cancers. Libraries were prepared by immunoSEQ multiplex PCR; TCRdb keeps only in-frame clonotypes and omits some of them. The sample carries about 94,000 clones, approximately 95% recorded once. Sequences were derived from CD4+ or CD8+ T cells sorted from blood, sampled in a trial of the OX40 agonist ivuxolimab. All receptors come from an adult with an advanced solid tumor such as melanoma, head and neck, liver or kidney cancer.

The chain couples TRBV29-1 to TRBJ1-1, with 9 nucleotides matching TRBD1. Germline values: CDR1 SQVTM, CDR2 ANQGSEA. The CDR3 contains 13 residues. V shed 8 bases and J 1 base; nucleotides not matched to a gene: 5. This CDR3 reads CSLTDRGNTEAFF. CDR3 DNA: TGCAGCTTAACGGACAGGGGGAACACTGAAGCTTTCTTT.

This chain uses TRBV7-2 with TRBJ2-2; tentatively, D is TRBD1 or TRBD2 (5 bases each). V was pared by 5 bases and J by 7 bases, with 17 bases between. Per germline, CDR1 SGHTA and CDR2 FQGNSA. This CDR3 has 15 amino acids. The CDR3 protein is CASSLGPVGGGELFF. Here the CDR3 DNA reads TGTGCCAGCAGCCTGGGACCGGTTGGAGGCGGGGAGCTGTTTTTT. Based on the CDR3 plus reference TRBV7-2 and TRBJ2-2, the full variable domain is GAGVSQSPSNKVTEKGKDVELRCDPISGHTALYWYRQSLGQGLEFLIYFQGNSAPDKSGLPSDRFSAERTGGSVSTLTIQRTQQEDSAVYLCASSLGPVGGGELFFGEGSRLTVL.

The chain combines TRBV7-2 with TRBJ2-7, with D unresolved. Germline V lookup: CDR1 SGHTA, CDR2 FQGNSA. V gave up 3 bases and J gave up 2 bases, with 11 bases separating them. The CDR3 consists of 14 residues. The CDR3 DNA sequence: TGTGCCAGCAGCTTTAATGTCGGCCCCTACGAGCAGTACTTC. It encodes CASSFNVGPYEQYF.

The genes are TRBV18 and TRBJ2-1; D gene uncertain. This CDR3 contains 14 residues. Germline-derived CDR1 and CDR2 are KGHSH and LQKENI. The ends were cut back, 3 bases at V and 9 bases at J, with 15 bases in the middle. DNA for the CDR3: TGTGCCAGCTCACCTGCCCAGGCGGCGGTTGAGCAGTTCTTC. Translated: CASSPAQAAVEQFF.

The gene calls are TRBV6-1 and TRBJ1-5; D gene unclear. The CDR3 consists of 12 residues. The ends were cut back, 7 bases at V and 6 bases at J, with 10 bases in the middle. CDR1 is MNHNS, CDR2 SASEGT, per germline. DNA for the CDR3: TGTGCCAGCATAGCCATGGGTCAGCCCCAGCATTTT. This encodes CASIAMGQPQHF.

This clone appeared a few times. This chain links TRBV28 with TRBJ1-4, with 10 nucleotides matching TRBD1. V lost 4 bases and J lost 8; bases outside the gene matches: 4. The CDR3 extends over 14 amino acids. Germline V lookup: CDR1 MDHEN, CDR2 SYDVKM. CDR3 in DNA: TGTGCCAGCAGTTCTCTGGACAGGGGGGAAAAACTGTTTTTT. Encoded protein: CASSSLDRGEKLFF. Variable domain in full (rest from reference TRBV28 and TRBJ1-4): DVKVTQSSRYLVKRTGEKVFLECVQDMDHENMFWYRQDPGLGLRLIYFSYDVKMKEKGDIPEGYSVSREKKERFSLILESASTNQTSMYLCASSSLDRGEKLFFGSGTQLSVL.

The chain links TRBV20-1 to TRBJ2-5; D gene unclear. This CDR3 has 11 residues. The V gene lost 7 bases and the J gene lost 5 bases, with 11 bases spanning the gap. The germline V gene has CDR1 DFQATT and CDR2 SNEGSKA (reference sequence). CDR3 nucleotides: TGCAGTGGCCGCCGAGCTGAGACCCAGTACTTC. It translates to CSGRRAETQYF.

V and J are TRBV7-2 and TRBJ2-3; D is unclear. Germline V gene sequence: CDR1 SGHTA, CDR2 FQGNSA. The CDR3 contains 13 residues. V shed 2 bases and J shed 5 bases, with 8 bases lying between them. CDR3 sequence: CASSLRLVDTQYF. The CDR3 DNA is TGTGCCAGCAGCTTAAGGCTAGTAGATACGCAGTATTTT.

The V gene is TRBV19, the J gene TRBJ2-7; D is uncertain. The CDR3 runs 14 residues. V shed 3 bases and J shed 3 bases, with 12 bases lying between them. Germline V gives CDR1 LNHDA, CDR2 SQIVND (reference sequence). The CDR3 loop is CASSIRADFYEQYF. The CDR3 DNA follows: TGTGCCAGTAGTATTAGGGCAGACTTCTACGAGCAGTACTTC.

This chain links TRBV10-1 with TRBJ2-2; 7 bases line up with TRBD1. Trimming at V came to 4 bases and at J to 0 bases, leaving 2 bases not matched to a gene. Germline CDR1 reads WNHNN; CDR2 reads SYGVQD (reference sequence). The CDR3 contains 15 residues. DNA for the CDR3: TGCGCCAGCAGTGCAGGGGGAGCGAACACCGGGGAGCTGTTTTTT. Amino acids: CASSAGGANTGELFF.

J is TRBJ1-5 and V is TRBV19; D is unclear. The CDR3 covers 16 residues. V lost 2 bases and J 3 bases, leaving 14 bases between the germline ends. Germline loops: CDR1 LNHDA, CDR2 SQIVND (reference sequence). The CDR3 is CASSIMGYQTNQPQHF. The CDR3 coding sequence is TGTGCCAGTAGTATAATGGGTTACCAGACCAATCAGCCCCAGCATTTT.

The chain recombines TRBV18 with TRBJ2-1; a possible D gene is TRBD2 (6 bases). The V end lost 2 bases, the J end lost 4 bases, and 12 bases lay between the germline ends. The CDR3 sequence is 15 residues long. Per the germline V gene, CDR1 is KGHSH and CDR2 is LQKENI. CDR3 protein: CASSPGLARYNEQFF. Here the CDR3 DNA reads TGTGCCAGCTCACCAGGGCTAGCGCGATACAATGAGCAGTTCTTC.

The rearrangement uses TRBV18 and TRBJ1-1; D possibly corresponds to TRBD1 (6 bases). The V gene's germline CDR1 is KGHSH and CDR2 LQKENI. CDR3 size: 14 residues. Between the trimmed V and J ends, which lost 4 bases and 4 bases, there was a span of 13 bases. CDR3 sequence: CASSRGGGATEAFF. Here the CDR3 DNA reads TGTGCCAGCTCACGAGGTGGGGGGGCCACTGAAGCTTTCTTT.

The chain carries TRBV7-2 and TRBJ2-1; 8 nucleotides match TRBD2. This CDR3 has 14 amino acids. V gave up 8 bases and J gave up 7 bases; unmatched junction bases: 10. Germline V gene data show CDR1 as SGHTA and CDR2 as FQGNSA. CDR3 DNA: TGTGCCAGCGTCCCAACGGGGGGGAAAAATGAGCAGTTCTTC. Translated: CASVPTGGKNEQFF.

V usage is TRBV9 and J usage is TRBJ2-3; D call uncertain. CDR1 is SGDLS, CDR2 YYNGEE, per germline. The CDR3 contains 12 residues. Deletions cut 2 bases from V and 2 bases from J, with 3 bases between. The CDR3 sequence: CASSVLTDTQYF. CDR3 in DNA: TGTGCCAGCAGCGTCCTCACAGATACGCAGTATTTT.